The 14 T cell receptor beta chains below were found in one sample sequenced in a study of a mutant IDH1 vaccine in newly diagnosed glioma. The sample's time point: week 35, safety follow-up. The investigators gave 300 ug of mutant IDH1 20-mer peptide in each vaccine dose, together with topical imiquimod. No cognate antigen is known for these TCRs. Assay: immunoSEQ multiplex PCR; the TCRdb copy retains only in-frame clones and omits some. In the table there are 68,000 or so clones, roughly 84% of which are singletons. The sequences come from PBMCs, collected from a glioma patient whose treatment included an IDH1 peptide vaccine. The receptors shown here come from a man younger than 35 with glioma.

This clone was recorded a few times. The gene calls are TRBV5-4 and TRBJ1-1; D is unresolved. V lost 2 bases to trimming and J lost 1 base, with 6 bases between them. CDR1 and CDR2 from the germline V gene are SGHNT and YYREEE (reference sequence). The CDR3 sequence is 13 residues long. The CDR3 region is CASSFPANTEAFF. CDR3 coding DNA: TGTGCCAGCAGCTTTCCCGCGAACACTGAAGCTTTCTTT. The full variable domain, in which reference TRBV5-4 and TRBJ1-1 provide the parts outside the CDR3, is ETGVTQSPTHLIKTRGQQVTLRCSSQSGHNTVSWYQQALGQGPQFIFQYYREEENGRGNFPPRFSGLQFPNYSSELNVNALELDDSALYLCASSFPANTEAFFGQGTRLTVV.

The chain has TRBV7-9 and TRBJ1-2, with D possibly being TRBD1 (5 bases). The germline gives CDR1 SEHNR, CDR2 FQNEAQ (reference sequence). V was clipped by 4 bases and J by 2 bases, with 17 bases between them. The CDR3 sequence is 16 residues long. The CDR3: CASSSKGTLGNYGYTF. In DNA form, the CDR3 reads TGTGCCAGCAGCTCAAAGGGGACCCTAGGCAACTATGGCTACACCTTC.

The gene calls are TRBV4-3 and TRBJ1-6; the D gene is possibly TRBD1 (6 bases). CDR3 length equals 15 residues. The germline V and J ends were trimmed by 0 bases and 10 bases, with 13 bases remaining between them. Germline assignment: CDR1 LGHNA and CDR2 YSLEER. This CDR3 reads CASSQDGGPSSPLHF. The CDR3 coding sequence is TGCGCCAGCAGCCAAGATGGGGGCCCATCCTCACCCCTCCACTTT.

CDR3 bases: TGTGCCAGTAGTAGGGATCGGACAGATACGCAGTATTTT. Translated, it gives CASSRDRTDTQYF. The rearrangement joins TRBV19 to TRBJ2-3; D is undetermined. The CDR3 contains 13 residues. V dropped 4 bases and J dropped 3 bases, with 8 bases sitting between them. Germline CDR1 and CDR2: LNHDA and SQIVND (reference sequence).

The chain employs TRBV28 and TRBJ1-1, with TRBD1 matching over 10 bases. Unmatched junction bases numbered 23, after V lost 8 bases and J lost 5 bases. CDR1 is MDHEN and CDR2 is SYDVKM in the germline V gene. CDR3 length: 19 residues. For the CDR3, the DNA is TGTGCCAGCCGGTTGGGGACAGGGGCTGGGTCAGGCGAGTTAACTGAAGCTTTCTTT. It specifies CASRLGTGAGSGELTEAFF.

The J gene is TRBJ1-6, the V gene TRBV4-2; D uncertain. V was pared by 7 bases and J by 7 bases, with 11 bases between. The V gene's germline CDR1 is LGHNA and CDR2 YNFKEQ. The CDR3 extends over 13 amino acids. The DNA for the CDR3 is TGTGCCAGCACCCAGGAGATCAATTCACCCCTCCACTTT. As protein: CASTQEINSPLHF.

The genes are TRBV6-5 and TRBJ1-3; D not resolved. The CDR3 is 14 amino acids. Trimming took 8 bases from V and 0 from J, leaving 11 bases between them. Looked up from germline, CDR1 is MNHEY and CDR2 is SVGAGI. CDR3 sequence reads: CASRNSYSGNTIYF. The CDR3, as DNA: TGTGCCAGCCGGAACTCCTACTCTGGAAACACCATATATTTT.

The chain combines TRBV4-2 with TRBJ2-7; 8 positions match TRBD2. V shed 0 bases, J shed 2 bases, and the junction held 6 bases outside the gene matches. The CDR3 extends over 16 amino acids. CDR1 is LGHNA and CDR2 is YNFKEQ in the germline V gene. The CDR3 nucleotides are TGTGCCAGCAGCCAAGAGTACGAGCGGGGGACCTACGAGCAGTACTTC. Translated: CASSQEYERGTYEQYF.

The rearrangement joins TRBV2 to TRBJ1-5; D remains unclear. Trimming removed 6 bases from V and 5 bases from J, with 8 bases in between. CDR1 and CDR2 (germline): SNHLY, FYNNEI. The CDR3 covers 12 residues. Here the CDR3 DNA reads TGTGCCAGCAGGACGGTCGATCAGCCCCAGCATTTT. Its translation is CASRTVDQPQHF.

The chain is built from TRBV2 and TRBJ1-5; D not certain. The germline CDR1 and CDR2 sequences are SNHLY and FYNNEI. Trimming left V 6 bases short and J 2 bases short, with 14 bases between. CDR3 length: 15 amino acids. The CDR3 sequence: CASRSGGGGNQPQHF. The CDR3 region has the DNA TGTGCCAGCAGATCGGGAGGTGGGGGCAATCAGCCCCAGCATTTT.

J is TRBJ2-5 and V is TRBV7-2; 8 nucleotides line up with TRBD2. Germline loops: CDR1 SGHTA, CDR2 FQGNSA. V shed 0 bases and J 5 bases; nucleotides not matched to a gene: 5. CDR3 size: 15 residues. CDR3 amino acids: CASSLASGVTETQYF. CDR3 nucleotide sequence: TGTGCCAGCAGCTTAGCTAGCGGGGTAACGGAGACCCAGTACTTC.

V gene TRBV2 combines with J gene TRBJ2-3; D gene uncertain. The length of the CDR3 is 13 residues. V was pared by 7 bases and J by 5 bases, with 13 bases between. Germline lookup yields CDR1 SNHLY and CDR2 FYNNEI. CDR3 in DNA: TGTGCCAGCAACCTCAGGCGGATAGATACGCAGTATTTT. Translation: CASNLRRIDTQYF.

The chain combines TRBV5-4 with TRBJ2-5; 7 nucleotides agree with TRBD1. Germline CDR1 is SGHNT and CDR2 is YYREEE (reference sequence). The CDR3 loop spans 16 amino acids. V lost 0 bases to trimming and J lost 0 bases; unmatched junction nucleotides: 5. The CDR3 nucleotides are TGTGCCAGCAGCTTGGAGGGGACAGTCAACCAAGAGACCCAGTACTTC. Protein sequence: CASSLEGTVNQETQYF.

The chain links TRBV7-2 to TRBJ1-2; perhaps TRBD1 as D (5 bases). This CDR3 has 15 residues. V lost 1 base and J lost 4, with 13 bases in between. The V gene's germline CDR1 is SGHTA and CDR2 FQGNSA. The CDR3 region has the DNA TGTGCCAGCAGCTTAGGAGGGCAGGGTCCCTATGGCTACACCTTC. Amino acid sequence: CASSLGGQGPYGYTF. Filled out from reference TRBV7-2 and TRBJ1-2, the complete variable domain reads GAGVSQSPSNKVTEKGKDVELRCDPISGHTALYWYRQSLGQGLEFLIYFQGNSAPDKSGLPSDRFSAERTGGSVSTLTIQRTQQEDSAVYLCASSLGGQGPYGYTFGSGTRLTVV.